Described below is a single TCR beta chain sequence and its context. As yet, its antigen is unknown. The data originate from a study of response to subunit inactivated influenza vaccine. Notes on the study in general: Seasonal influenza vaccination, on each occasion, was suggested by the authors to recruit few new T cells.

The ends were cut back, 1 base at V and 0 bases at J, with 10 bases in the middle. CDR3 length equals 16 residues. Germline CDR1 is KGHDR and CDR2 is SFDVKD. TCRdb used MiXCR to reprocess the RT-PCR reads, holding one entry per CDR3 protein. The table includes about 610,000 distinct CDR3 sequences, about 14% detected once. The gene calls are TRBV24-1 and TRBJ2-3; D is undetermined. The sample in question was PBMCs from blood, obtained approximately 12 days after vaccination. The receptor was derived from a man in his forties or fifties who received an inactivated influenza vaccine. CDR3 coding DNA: TGTGCCACCAGTGATTTAGGAGAGGATAGCACAGATACGCAGTATTTT. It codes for CATSDLGEDSTDTQYF.